This paragraph reports one T cell receptor (beta chain). Its antigen is not identified. The CDR3 covers 16 residues. The V segment lost 4 bases and the J segment 3 bases; nucleotides outside the gene matches: 9. The germline CDR1 and CDR2 sequences are LGHNA and YSLEER. Only in-frame clones appear in the TCRdb table, and some are missing; sequencing was by immunoSEQ multiplex PCR. This sample yields approximately 150,000 clones, of which about 90% are seen a single time; around 4% belongs to the top ten. The data were taken from a study of T cell responses to AZD1222 COVID-19 vaccine. Whole-study results and caveats: Baseline serology detected seropositivity in only a handful of AZD1222 recipients. The donor group comprised mostly white British people and more females; the analysis possibly underestimated clonal diversity. Regions 160-218 and 743-854 held dominance among vaccine-associated CD4 TCRs, which spanned spike.

The chain combines TRBV4-3 with TRBJ1-2; 9 bases align to TRBD1. The origin of this receptor is an adult in good health. The input for sequencing was peripheral blood, taken on day 0 of MenACWY control vaccination. The CDR3 DNA sequence: TGCGCCAGCAGCCCTACAGGGGGCAGTGCGGACTATGGCTACACCTTC. It yields the protein CASSPTGGSADYGYTF.